The TCR beta chain under discussion was sequenced for a study of blood T cell repertoires in COVID-19. Study background: Researchers got acute and convalescent COVID-19 samples from the United States, Italy and Spain.

Per the germline V gene, CDR1 is SGHTA and CDR2 is FQGTGA. V was clipped by 5 bases and J by 5 bases, with 9 bases between them. The CDR3 is 12 residues long. Authors' data handling: Amplification of reference gene primers provided the estimated nucleated cell counts. The table came from immunoSEQ multiplex PCR; TCRdb's copy has only in-frame clones and leaves some out. The DNA gave D and trimming, while V, J and clone size come from that table. The profile shows roughly 300,000 clones, 75% to 85% of them singletons. The source of this sequence is a human donor in a cohort sampled during active COVID-19. Specimen: peripheral blood. The chain couples TRBV7-3 to TRBJ2-5, with D possibly matching TRBD2 (5 bases). This CDR3 is CASSPSGETQYF. The CDR3 coding sequence is TGTGCCAGCAGCCCCTCGGGGGAGACCCAGTACTTC.